The following is a T cell receptor beta chain sequence with its context. Its antigen is still unknown. The data belong to a study of cytomegalovirus exposure and HLA in healthy donors. Study at large: Both the approximately 120 validation repertoires and the approximately 620 first-cohort repertoires used the same platform, as reported by a later analysis. The study's findings and limits: Rarity marked most TCR sequences, yet some public TCRs occurred in many donors. Researchers catalogued about 150 TCR beta chains as cytomegalovirus-associated.

Only in-frame clones appear in the TCRdb table, and some are missing; sequencing was by immunoSEQ multiplex PCR. This sample yields more than 65,000 clones, of which 93% are seen a single time; 0.65% to 0.7% belongs to the top ten. The ends lost 2 bases at V and 6 bases at J; junction bases unmatched: 6. Germline-derived CDR1 and CDR2 are MRHNA and SNTAGT. The CDR3 totals 16 residues. Sequencing was carried out using PBMCs. The gene calls are TRBV6-4 and TRBJ2-2, with 10 positions matching TRBD1. The receptor's source is a man aged 18 to 35 in good health and CMV-seronegative. In nucleotides, the CDR3 is TGTGCCAGCAGTGACCACCCCGGGACAGGGGCCGGGGAGCTGTTTTTT. Its protein product is CASSDHPGTGAGELFF.